This entry concerns a single TCR beta chain. The entry originates in a study of chemoradiotherapy in HPV16-positive cancers. The germline V gene has CDR1 KGHSY and CDR2 FQNENV. The CDR3 is made up of 13 amino acids. The V end was cut by 6 bases, the J end by 8 bases, with 16 bases between. Over chemoradiotherapy, repertoires were sampled more than once. The repertoire was sequenced with immunoSEQ multiplex PCR; TCRdb's copy has only in-frame clones and lacks some. The data hold 13,000 to 15,000 clones, with around 88% observed a single time. Specimen: blood, collected from a patient who underwent chemoradiotherapy. The rearrangement links TRBV16 to TRBJ1-2; D uncertain. This TCR was sampled from a human donor with HPV-associated anogenital cancer. CDR3 coding DNA: TGTGCCAGCAGGCCAATCGCGCAGGCCGGCTACACCTTC. Translation gives CASRPIAQAGYTF.